Sequencing of this TCR beta chain was carried out in a study of cytomegalovirus exposure and HLA in healthy donors. Regarding the study as a whole: The likely origin of a cluster of highly shared sequence variants was a sequencing artifact.

On this clone: Its antigen is currently unknown.

Primers included in the PCR were 60 Vbeta and 13 Jbeta primers. TCRdb's copy holds only in-frame clones and misses some; the assay was immunoSEQ multiplex PCR. The data show about 140,000 clones, about 80% seen once. The source of this sequence is a man aged 25 to 40 in good health and CMV-seropositive. Sequencing used PBMCs.

CDR3 in DNA: TGTGCCAGTAAAACTAGCGGGGGGGCTGATACGCAGTATTTT. Translating gives CASKTSGGADTQYF. V is TRBV19 and J is TRBJ2-3, with 13 positions matching TRBD2. Germline V gene sequence: CDR1 LNHDA, CDR2 SQIVND (reference sequence). This CDR3 has 14 residues. Germline trimming cut 7 bases from V and 6 bases from J; bases unmatched to any gene: 4.